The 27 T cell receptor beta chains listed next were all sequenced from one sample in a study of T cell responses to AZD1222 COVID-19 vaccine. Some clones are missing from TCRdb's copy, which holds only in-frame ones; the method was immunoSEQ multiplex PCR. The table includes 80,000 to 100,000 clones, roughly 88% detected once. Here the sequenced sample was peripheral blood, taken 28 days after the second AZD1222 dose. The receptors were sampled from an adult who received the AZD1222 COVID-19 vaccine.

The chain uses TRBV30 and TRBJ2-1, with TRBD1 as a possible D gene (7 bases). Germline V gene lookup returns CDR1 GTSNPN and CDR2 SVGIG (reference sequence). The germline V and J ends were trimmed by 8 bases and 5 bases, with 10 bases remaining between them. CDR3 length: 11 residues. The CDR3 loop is CAQGGHNEQFF. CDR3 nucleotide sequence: TGTGCCCAGGGGGGCCACAATGAGCAGTTCTTC.

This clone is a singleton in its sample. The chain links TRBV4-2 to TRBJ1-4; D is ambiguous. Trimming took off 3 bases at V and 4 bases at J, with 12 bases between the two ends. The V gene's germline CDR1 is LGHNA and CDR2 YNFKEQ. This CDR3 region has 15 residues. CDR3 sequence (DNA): TGTGCCAGCAGCCATGGACTTAGAGATAATGAAAAACTGTTTTTT. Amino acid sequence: CASSHGLRDNEKLFF.

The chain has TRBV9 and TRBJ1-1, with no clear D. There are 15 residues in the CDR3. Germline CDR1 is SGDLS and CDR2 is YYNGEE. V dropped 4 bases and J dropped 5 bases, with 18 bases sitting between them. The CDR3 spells CASSPSVVPETEAFF. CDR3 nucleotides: TGTGCCAGCAGCCCCTCGGTGGTTCCGGAGACTGAAGCTTTCTTT.

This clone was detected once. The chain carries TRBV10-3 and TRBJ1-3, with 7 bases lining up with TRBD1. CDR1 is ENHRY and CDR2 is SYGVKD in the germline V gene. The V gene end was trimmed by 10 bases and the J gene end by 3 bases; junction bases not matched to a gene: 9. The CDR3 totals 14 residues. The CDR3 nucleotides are TGTGCCACCGAAGACAGGGCCTTTGGAAACACCATATATTTT. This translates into CATEDRAFGNTIYF.

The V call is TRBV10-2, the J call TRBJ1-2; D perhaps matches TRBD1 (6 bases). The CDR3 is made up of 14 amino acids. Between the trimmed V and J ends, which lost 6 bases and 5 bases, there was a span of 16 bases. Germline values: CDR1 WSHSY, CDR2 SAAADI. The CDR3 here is CASREPGDRYGYTF. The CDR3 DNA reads TGCGCCAGCAGGGAACCAGGGGATCGGTATGGCTACACCTTC.

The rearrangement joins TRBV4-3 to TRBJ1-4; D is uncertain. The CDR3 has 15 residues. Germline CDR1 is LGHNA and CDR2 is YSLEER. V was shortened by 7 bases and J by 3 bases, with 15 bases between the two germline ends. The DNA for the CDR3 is TGCGCCAGCACCACATCCCCGGTTGCTAATGAAAAACTGTTTTTT. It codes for CASTTSPVANEKLFF.

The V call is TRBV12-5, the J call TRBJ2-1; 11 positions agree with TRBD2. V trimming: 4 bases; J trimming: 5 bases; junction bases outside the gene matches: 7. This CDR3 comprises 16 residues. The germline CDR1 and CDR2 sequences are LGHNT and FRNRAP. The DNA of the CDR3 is TGTGCTAGTGGTTGGACCGGGACTAGCGGTAACAATGAGCAGTTCTTC. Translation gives CASGWTGTSGNNEQFF. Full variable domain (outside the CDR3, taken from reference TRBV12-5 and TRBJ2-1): DARVTQTPRHKVTEMGQEVTMRCQPILGHNTVFWYRQTMMQGLELLAYFRNRAPLDDSGMPKDRFSAEMPDATLATLKIQPSEPRDSAVYFCASGWTGTSGNNEQFFGPGTRLTVL.

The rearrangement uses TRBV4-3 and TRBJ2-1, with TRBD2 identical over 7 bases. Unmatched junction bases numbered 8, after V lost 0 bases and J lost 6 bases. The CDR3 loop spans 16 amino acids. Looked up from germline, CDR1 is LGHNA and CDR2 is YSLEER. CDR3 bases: TGCGCCAGCAGCCAAGATTGGACTAGATCTGGCAATGAGCAGTTCTTC. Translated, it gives CASSQDWTRSGNEQFF.

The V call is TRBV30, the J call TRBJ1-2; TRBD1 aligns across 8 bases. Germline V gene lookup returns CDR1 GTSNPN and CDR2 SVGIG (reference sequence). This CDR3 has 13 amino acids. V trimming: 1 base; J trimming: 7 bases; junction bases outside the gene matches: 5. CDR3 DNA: TGTGCCTGGAGTGGGCAGGGGGCTGGTGGCTACACCTTC. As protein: CAWSGQGAGGYTF.

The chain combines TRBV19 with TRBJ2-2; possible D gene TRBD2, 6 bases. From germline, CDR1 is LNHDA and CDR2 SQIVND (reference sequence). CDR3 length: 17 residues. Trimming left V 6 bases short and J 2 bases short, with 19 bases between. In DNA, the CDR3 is TGTGCCAGTAGAGACCCAGGGCAGGGAGGAAACACCGGGGAGCTGTTTTTT. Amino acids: CASRDPGQGGNTGELFF.

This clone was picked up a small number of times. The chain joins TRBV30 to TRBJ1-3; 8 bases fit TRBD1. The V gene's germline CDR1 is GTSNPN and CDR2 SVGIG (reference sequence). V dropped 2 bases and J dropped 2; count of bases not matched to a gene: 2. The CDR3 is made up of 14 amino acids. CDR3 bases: TGTGCCTGGAGTCCGGACAGGGCTGGAAACACCATATATTTT. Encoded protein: CAWSPDRAGNTIYF.

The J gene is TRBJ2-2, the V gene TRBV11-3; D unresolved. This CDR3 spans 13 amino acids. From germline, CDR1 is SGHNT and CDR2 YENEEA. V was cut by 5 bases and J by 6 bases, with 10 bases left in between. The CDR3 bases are TGTGCCAGCAGCCCCCTCTATGCCGGGGAGCTGTTTTTT. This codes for CASSPLYAGELFF.

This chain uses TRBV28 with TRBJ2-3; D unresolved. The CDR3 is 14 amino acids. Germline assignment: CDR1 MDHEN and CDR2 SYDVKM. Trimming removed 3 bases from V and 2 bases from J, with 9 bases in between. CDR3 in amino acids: CASSLLPDTDTQYF. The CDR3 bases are TGTGCCAGCAGTTTGCTGCCCGACACAGATACGCAGTATTTT.

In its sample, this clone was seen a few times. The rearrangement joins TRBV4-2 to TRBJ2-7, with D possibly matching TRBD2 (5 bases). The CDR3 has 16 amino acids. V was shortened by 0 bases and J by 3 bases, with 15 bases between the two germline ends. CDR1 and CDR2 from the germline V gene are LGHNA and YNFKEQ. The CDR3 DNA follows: TGTGCCAGCAGCCAAGAGGCGGCTAGCTCCCACTACGAGCAGTACTTC. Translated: CASSQEAASSHYEQYF.

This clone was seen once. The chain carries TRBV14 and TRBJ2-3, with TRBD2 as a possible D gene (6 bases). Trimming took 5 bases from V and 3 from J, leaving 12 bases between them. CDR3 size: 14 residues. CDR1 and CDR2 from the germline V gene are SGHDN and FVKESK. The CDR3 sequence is CASSELGGTDTQYF. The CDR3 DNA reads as TGTGCCAGCAGCGAACTGGGGGGAACAGATACGCAGTATTTT.

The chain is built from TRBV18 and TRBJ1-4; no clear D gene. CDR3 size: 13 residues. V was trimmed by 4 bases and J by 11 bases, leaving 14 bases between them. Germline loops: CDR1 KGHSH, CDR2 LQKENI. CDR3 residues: CASSLDYRSKLFF. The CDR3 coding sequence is TGTGCCAGCTCACTCGATTACCGTTCGAAACTGTTTTTT.

The CDR3 nucleotides are TGTGCCAGCAGCGTAGGTGGTACCAGTGGGGAGCTGTTTTTT. Its protein product is CASSVGGTSGELFF. This chain links TRBV9 with TRBJ2-2; no clear D. Deletions cut 0 bases from V and 8 bases from J, with 11 bases between. Germline loops: CDR1 SGDLS, CDR2 YYNGEE. There are 14 residues in the CDR3.

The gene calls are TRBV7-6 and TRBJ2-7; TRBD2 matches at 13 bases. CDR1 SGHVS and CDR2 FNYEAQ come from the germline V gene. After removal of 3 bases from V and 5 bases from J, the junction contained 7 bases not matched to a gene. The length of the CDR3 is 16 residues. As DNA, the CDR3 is TGTGCCAGCAGCTTGTCACTAGCGGGAGGGCCTCACGAGCAGTACTTC. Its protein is CASSLSLAGGPHEQYF.

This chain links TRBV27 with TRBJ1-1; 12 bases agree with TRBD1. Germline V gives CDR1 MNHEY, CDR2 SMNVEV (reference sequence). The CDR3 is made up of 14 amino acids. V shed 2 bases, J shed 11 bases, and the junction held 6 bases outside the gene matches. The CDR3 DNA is TGTGCCAGCAGTTTAGGGGACAGGGGGCGTGTTGCTTTCTTT. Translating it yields CASSLGDRGRVAFF.

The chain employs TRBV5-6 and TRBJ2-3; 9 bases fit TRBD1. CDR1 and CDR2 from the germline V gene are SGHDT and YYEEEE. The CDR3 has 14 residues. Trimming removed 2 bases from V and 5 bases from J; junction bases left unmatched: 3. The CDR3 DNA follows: TGTGCCAGCAGCTTTACAGGGGGCGTAGATACGCAGTATTTT. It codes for CASSFTGGVDTQYF.

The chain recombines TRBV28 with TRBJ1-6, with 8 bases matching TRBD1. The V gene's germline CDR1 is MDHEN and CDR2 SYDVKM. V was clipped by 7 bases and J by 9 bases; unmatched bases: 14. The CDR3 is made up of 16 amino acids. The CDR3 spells CASTTGGGRPGSPLHF. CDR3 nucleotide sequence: TGTGCCAGCACCACAGGGGGTGGGAGGCCCGGTTCACCCCTCCACTTT.

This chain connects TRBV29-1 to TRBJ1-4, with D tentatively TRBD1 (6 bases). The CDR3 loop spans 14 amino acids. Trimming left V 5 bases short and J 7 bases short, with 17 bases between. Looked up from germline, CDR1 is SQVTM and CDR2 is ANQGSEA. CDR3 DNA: TGCAGCGTTCAAAGCGGGGGCGTAGGTGAAAAACTGTTTTTT. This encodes CSVQSGGVGEKLFF.

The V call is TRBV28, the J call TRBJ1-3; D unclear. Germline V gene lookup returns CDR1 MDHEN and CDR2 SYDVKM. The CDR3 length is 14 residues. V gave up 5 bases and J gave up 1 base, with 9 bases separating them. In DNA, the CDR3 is TGTGCCAGCAGTCTCGAAGATTCTGGAAACACCATATATTTT. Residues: CASSLEDSGNTIYF.

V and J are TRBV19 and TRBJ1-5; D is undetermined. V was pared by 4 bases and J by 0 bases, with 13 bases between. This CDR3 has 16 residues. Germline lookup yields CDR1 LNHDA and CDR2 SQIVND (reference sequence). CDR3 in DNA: TGTGCCAGTAGTACTATAGCGGGGAATAGCAATCAGCCCCAGCATTTT. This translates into CASSTIAGNSNQPQHF.

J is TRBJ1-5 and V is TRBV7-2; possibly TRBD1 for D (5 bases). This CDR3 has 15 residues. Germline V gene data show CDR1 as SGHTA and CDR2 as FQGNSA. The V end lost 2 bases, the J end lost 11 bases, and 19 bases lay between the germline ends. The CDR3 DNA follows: TGTGCCAGCAGCTTAAGCGACAGAGGCTTGGTGGCCCAGCATTTT. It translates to CASSLSDRGLVAQHF.

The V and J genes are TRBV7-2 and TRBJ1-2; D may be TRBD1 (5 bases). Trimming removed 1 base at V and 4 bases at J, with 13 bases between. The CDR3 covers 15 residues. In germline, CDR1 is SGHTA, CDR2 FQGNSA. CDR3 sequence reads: CASSLGGVESYGYTF. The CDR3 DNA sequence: TGTGCCAGCAGCTTAGGGGGGGTGGAGAGCTATGGCTACACCTTC.

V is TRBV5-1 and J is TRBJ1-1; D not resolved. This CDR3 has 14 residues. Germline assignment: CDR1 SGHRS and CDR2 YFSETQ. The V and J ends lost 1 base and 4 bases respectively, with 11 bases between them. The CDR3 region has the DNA TGCGCCAGCAGCTTGTTCCGGGGAGGCACTGAAGCTTTCTTT. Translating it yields CASSLFRGGTEAFF.